The clone carrying this T cell receptor (beta chain) was found many times. No antigen is known for it. The data were taken from a study of identical twins. This CDR3 region has 14 residues. Unmatched junction bases numbered 4, after V lost 0 bases and J lost 5 bases. Germline assignment: CDR1 LGHNA and CDR2 YNFKEQ. TCRdb passed the 5' RACE reads through MiXCR, listing each CDR3 protein once. The table shows approximately 700,000 distinct CDR3 sequences, with less than 7% occurring only once. Study-wide findings and caveats: Out-of-frame beta sequences exhibited a weaker degree of excess twin sharing.

The TCR sequence derives from a man in his late teens or twenties in good health. Sequencing was carried out using naive T cells sorted from blood. This chain links TRBV4-2 with TRBJ2-7; TRBD2 aligns across 7 bases. DNA for the CDR3: TGTGCCAGCAGCCAAGATGGGAGGGTCGACGAGCAGTACTTC. Translating it yields CASSQDGRVDEQYF.